The entry below describes one TCR beta chain. This sample was taken from a study of blood T cell repertoires in COVID-19. Profiling relied on immunoSEQ multiplex PCR, and the TCRdb table lists in-frame clones only, not all of them. Seen here are roughly 320,000 clones, around 86% observed once, and the top ten hold 4% to 5%. This CDR3 contains 15 residues. CDR1 and CDR2 (germline): MRHNA, SNTAGT. V shed 2 bases, J shed 4 bases, and the junction held 3 bases outside the gene matches. The origin of this receptor is a man aged 30-40 years who had recovered from COVID-19. V gene TRBV6-4 combines with J gene TRBJ1-5; the match to TRBD1 covers 9 bases. Sequences were obtained from PBMCs or T cells enriched from blood (not recorded which). The CDR3 nucleotides are TGTGCCAGCAGTGACCCCGACAGGGGGAATCAGCCCCAGCATTTT. This codes for CASSDPDRGNQPQHF.